The rows below give T cell receptor beta chains drawn from one sample of a study of identical twins. From the 5' RACE reads, TCRdb called clonotypes with MiXCR, one entry per CDR3 protein. Of under 450,000 distinct CDR3 sequences listed, less than 20% are singletons. The sample taken for sequencing was naive T cells sorted from blood. Source of these receptors: a man between 45 and 60 years old in good health. Each CDR3 is given with its conserved first and last residue. A D gene is named only where the DNA matches it firmly. For some rows the clone size is stated as once, few or many, or as a class when expanded; others skip it.

15	TRBV12-3/TRBV12-4	NA	NA	TRBJ1-1	CASSSREHMNTEAFF	TGTGCCAGCAGTTCAAGGGAGCACATGAACACTGAAGCTTTCTTT
14	TRBV5-1	NA	NA	TRBJ2-1	CASTPGLRIGEQFF	TGCGCCAGCACCCCGGGACTCCGAATCGGGGAGCAGTTCTTC
18	TRBV9	many	NA	TRBJ2-3	CASSTTSAPGAGTDTQYF	TGTGCCAGCAGCACCACTAGTGCCCCCGGGGCTGGAACAGATACGCAGTATTTT
14	TRBV12-3/TRBV12-4	NA	NA	TRBJ2-5	CASSLAAVRGTQYF	TGTGCCAGCAGTTTAGCGGCTGTTCGGGGGACCCAGTACTTC
13	TRBV10-2	many	NA	TRBJ1-2	CASSAGTNYGYTF	TGCGCCAGCAGTGCTGGGACTAACTATGGCTACACCTTC
14	TRBV10-3	NA	TRBD1	TRBJ2-7	CAISEQGASYEQYF	TGTGCCATCAGTGAACAGGGGGCCTCCTACGAGCAGTACTTC
17	TRBV11-1	NA	TRBD2	TRBJ2-1	CASSTYSGRESYNEQFF	TGTGCCAGCAGCACATATAGCGGGAGGGAATCCTACAATGAGCAGTTCTTC
13	TRBV20-1	NA	TRBD1	TRBJ1-6	CSAPTGGGSPLHF	TGCAGTGCTCCGACAGGGGGAGGGTCACCCCTCCACTTT
17	TRBV12-3/TRBV12-4	NA	NA	TRBJ1-2	CASTLATGPFAGYGYTF	TGTGCCAGCACTCTGGCAACAGGTCCTTTCGCGGGCTATGGCTACACCTTC
15	TRBV20-1	few	TRBD1	TRBJ2-7	CSAYTGTGTKGEQYF	TGCAGTGCCTATACCGGGACAGGGACTAAAGGCGAGCAGTACTTC
12	TRBV20-1	many	NA	TRBJ2-7	CSARQGNYEQYF	TGCAGTGCTAGACAGGGCAACTACGAGCAGTACTTC
16	TRBV9	once	NA	TRBJ1-4	CASSVEGYPTNEKLFF	TGTGCCAGCAGCGTAGAAGGCTACCCAACTAATGAAAAACTGTTTTTT
14	TRBV20-1	many	TRBD1	TRBJ2-7	CSATGGTLSYEQYF	TGCAGTGCTACAGGGGGCACCCTCTCCTACGAGCAGTACTTC
14	TRBV4-1	NA	NA	TRBJ2-5	CASSQDAQGRTQYF	TGCGCCAGCAGCCAAGATGCCCAGGGGAGGACCCAGTACTTC
14	TRBV4-2	NA	NA	TRBJ1-1	CASSKKGGNTEAFF	TGTGCCAGCAGCAAAAAGGGGGGGAACACTGAAGCTTTCTTT
15	TRBV4-3	many	NA	TRBJ1-2	CASSRTTGAHYGYTF	TGCGCCAGCAGCCGGACGACCGGGGCGCACTATGGCTACACCTTC
13	TRBV6-1	many	NA	TRBJ1-1	CASSRAANTEAFF	TGTGCCAGCAGTCGTGCAGCGAACACTGAAGCTTTCTTT
12	TRBV24-1	many	NA	TRBJ2-1	CATSDFRSQQFF	TGTGCCACCAGTGATTTTCGGTCACAGCAGTTCTTC
16	TRBV20-1	few	TRBD2	TRBJ2-7	CSAAGTSGRGTYEQYF	TGCAGTGCTGCCGGGACTAGCGGGAGAGGGACCTACGAGCAGTACTTC
14	TRBV6-2/TRBV6-3	NA	NA	TRBJ1-1	CASSYSWANTEAFF	TGTGCCAGCAGTTACTCGTGGGCCAACACTGAAGCTTTCTTT
13	TRBV20-1	many	NA	TRBJ2-7	CSAQTGPRYEQYF	TGCAGTGCCCAGACAGGTCCTCGCTACGAGCAGTACTTC
17	TRBV7-9	NA	TRBD2	TRBJ2-1	CASSSPTSGSSYNEQFF	TGTGCCAGCAGCTCTCCTACTAGCGGGAGCTCCTACAATGAGCAGTTCTTC
14	TRBV7-9	few	NA	TRBJ2-1	CASSLAGGADEQFF	TGTGCCAGCAGCTTAGCGGGAGGAGCCGATGAGCAGTTCTTC
15	TRBV7-2	once	TRBD1	TRBJ2-1	CASSLAGTGGMEQFF	TGTGCCAGCAGCTTAGCCGGGACAGGGGGTATGGAGCAGTTCTTC
13	TRBV12-3/TRBV12-4	many	NA	TRBJ2-7	CASSLVSLLEQYF	TGTGCCAGCAGTTTAGTTAGTCTACTCGAGCAGTACTTC
14	TRBV20-1	many	NA	TRBJ2-7	CSARDGGGAYEQYF	TGCAGTGCTAGAGATGGAGGGGGGGCCTACGAGCAGTACTTC
13	TRBV20-1	NA	NA	TRBJ2-5	CSATKGGRETQYF	TGCAGTGCCACGAAAGGGGGGCGAGAGACCCAGTACTTC
14	TRBV9	NA	NA	TRBJ1-1	CASSVGGKDTEAFF	TGTGCCAGCAGCGTCGGAGGTAAGGACACTGAAGCTTTCTTT
13	TRBV5-1	few	TRBD1	TRBJ2-5	CASTRQGTETQYF	TGCGCCAGCACAAGACAGGGGACAGAGACCCAGTACTTC
15	TRBV20-1	few	TRBD2	TRBJ2-3	CSARKAGANTDTQYF	TGCAGTGCTAGAAAAGCGGGGGCTAACACAGATACGCAGTATTTT
13	TRBV20-1	few	NA	TRBJ1-5	CSASSSHYQPQHF	TGCAGTGCTAGTTCCAGTCACTATCAGCCCCAGCATTTT
16	TRBV21-1	few	NA	TRBJ1-3	CASSTPGRAGEDTIYF	TGTGCCAGCAGCACCCCCGGCAGGGCAGGGGAAGACACCATATATTTT
16	TRBV20-1	few	TRBD2	TRBJ2-5	CSARTSGGRLQETQYF	TGCAGTGCGCGGACTAGCGGGGGGAGACTACAAGAGACCCAGTACTTC
16	TRBV3-1	NA	TRBD2	TRBJ2-5	CASSLRLAGSQETQYF	TGTGCCAGCAGCCTTCGACTAGCGGGGAGCCAAGAGACCCAGTATTTC
15	TRBV27	few	NA	TRBJ1-2	CASSLSDGLSYGYTF	TGTGCCAGCAGTTTATCCGACGGGCTTAGCTATGGCTACACCTTC
18	TRBV6-1	few	TRBD1	TRBJ2-2	CASSLIGGQGWLSGELFF	TGTGCCAGCAGTCTGATCGGGGGACAGGGGTGGTTAAGCGGGGAGCTGTTTTTT
15	TRBV6-1	many	TRBD1	TRBJ2-7	CASRNLGQGAYEQYF	TGTGCCAGCAGAAATCTCGGACAGGGGGCCTACGAGCAGTACTTC